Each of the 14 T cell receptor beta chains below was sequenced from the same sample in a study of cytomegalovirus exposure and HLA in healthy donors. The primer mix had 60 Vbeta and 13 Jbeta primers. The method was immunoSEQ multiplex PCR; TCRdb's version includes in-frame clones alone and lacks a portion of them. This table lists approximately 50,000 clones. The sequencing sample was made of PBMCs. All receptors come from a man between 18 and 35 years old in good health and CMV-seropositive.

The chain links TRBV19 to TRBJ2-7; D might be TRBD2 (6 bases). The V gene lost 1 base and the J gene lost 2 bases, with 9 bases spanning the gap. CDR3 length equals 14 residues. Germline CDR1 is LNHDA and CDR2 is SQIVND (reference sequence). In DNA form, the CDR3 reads TGTGCCAGTAGTATAGGTAGCGGCACCTACGAGCAGTACTTC. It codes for CASSIGSGTYEQYF. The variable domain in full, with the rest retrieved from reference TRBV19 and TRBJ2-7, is DGGITQSPKYLFRKEGQNVTLSCEQNLNHDAMYWYRQDPGQGLRLIYYSQIVNDFQKGDIAEGYSVSREKKESFPLTVTSAQKNPTAFYLCASSIGSGTYEQYFGPGTRLTVT.

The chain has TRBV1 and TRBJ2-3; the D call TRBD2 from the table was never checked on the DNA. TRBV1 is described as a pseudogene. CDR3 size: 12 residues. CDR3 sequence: CTSSHFTDTQYF. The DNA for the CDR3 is TGCACCAGCAGCCACTTCACAGATACGCAGTATTTT.

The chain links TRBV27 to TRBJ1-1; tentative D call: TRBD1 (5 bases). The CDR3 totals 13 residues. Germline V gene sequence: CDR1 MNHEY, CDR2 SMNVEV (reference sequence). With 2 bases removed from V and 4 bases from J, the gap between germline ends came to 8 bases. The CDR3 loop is CASSLGGTTEAFF. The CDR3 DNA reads TGTGCCAGCAGTTTAGGAGGGACCACTGAAGCTTTCTTT.

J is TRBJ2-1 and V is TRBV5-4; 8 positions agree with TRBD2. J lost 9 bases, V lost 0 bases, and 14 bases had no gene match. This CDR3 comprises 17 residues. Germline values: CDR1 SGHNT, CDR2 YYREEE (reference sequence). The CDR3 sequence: CASSLGVAAGGYFEQFF. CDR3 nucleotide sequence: TGTGCCAGCAGCTTGGGAGTGGCGGCGGGGGGCTATTTTGAGCAGTTCTTC.

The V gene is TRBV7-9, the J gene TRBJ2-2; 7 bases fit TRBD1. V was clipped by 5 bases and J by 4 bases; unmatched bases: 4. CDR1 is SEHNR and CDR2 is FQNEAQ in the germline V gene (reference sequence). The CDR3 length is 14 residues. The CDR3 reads CASSAQGSTGELFF. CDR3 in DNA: TGTGCCAGCAGCGCACAGGGGAGCACCGGGGAGCTGTTTTTT.

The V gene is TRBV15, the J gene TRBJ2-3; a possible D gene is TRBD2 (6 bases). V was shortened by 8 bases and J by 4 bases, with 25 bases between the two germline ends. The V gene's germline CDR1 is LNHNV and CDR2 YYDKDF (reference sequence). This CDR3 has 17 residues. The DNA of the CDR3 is TGTGCCACCGGGGACGCGACTAGGGGTCTTCGGGCAGATACGCAGTATTTT. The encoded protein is CATGDATRGLRADTQYF.

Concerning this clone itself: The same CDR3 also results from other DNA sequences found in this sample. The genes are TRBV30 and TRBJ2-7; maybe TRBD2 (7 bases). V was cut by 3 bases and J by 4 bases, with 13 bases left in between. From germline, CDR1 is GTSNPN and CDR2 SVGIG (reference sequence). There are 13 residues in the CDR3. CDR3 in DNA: TGTGCCTGGAGGGGGGGGCCCCTATACGAGCAGTACTTC. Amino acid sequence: CAWRGGPLYEQYF.

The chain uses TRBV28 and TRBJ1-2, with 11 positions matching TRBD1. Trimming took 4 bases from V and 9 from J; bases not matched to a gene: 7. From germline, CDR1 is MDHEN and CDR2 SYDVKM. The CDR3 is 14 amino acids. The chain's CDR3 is CASSSDRGLPSYTF. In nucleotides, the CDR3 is TGTGCCAGCAGTTCGGACAGGGGGCTTCCTAGCTACACCTTC.

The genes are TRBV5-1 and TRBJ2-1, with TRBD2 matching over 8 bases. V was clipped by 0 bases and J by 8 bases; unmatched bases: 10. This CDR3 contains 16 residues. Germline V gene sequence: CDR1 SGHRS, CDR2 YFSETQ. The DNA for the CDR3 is TGCGCCAGCAGCTTGGAAATACGGGAGGGCCGGGATGAGCAGTTCTTC. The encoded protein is CASSLEIREGRDEQFF.

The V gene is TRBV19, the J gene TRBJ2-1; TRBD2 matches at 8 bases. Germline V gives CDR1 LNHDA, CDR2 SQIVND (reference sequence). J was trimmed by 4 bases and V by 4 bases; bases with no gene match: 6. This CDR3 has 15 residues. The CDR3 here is CASSKGTRGYNEQFF. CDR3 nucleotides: TGTGCCAGTAGTAAGGGGACTAGGGGATACAATGAGCAGTTCTTC.

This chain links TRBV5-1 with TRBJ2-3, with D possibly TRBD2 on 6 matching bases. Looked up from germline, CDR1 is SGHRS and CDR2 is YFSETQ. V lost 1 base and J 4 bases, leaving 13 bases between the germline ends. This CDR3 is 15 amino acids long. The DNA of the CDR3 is TGCGCCAGCAGCTTGAGAGGTAGCGGATCAGATACGCAGTATTTT. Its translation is CASSLRGSGSDTQYF.

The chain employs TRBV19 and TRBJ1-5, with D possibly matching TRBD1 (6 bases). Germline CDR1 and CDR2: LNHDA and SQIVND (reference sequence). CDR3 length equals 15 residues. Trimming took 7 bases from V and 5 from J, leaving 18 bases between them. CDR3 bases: TGTGCCAGTATCTCCCGGGGGGGCGGAGATCAGCCCCAGCATTTT. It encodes CASISRGGGDQPQHF.

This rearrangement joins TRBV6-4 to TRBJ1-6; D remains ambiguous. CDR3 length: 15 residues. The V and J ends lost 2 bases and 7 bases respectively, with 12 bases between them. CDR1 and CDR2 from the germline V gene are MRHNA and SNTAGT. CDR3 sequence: CASSDGRTANSPLHF. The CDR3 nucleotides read TGTGCCAGCAGTGACGGGAGGACTGCCAATTCACCCCTCCACTTT.

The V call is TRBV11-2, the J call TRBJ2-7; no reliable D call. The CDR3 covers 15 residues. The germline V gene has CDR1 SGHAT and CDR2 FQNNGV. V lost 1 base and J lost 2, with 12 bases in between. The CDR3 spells CASSLGWVTTYEQYF. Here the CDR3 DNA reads TGTGCCAGCAGCTTAGGATGGGTTACTACCTACGAGCAGTACTTC.